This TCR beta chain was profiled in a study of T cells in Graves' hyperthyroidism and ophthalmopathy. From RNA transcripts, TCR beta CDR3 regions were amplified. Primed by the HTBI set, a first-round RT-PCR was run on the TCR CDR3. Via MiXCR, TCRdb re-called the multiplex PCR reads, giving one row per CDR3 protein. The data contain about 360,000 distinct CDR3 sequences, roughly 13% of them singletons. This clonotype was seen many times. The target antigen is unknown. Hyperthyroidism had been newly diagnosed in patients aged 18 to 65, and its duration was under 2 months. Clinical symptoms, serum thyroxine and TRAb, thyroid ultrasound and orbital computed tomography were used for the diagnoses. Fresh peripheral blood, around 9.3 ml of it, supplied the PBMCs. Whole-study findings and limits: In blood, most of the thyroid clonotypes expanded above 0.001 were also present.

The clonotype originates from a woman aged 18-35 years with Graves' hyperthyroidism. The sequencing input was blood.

The CDR3 bases are TGTGCCAGCTTGGTGGGGGGCCGTTTGGGGGGGCAGTACTTC. Amino acid sequence: CASLVGGRLGGQYF. The J gene is TRBJ2-7, the V gene TRBV28; the D gene could be TRBD1 or TRBD2 (6 bases each). The CDR3 is made up of 14 amino acids. Germline lookup yields CDR1 MDHEN and CDR2 SYDVKM. V shed 8 bases and J shed 9 bases, with 23 bases lying between them.